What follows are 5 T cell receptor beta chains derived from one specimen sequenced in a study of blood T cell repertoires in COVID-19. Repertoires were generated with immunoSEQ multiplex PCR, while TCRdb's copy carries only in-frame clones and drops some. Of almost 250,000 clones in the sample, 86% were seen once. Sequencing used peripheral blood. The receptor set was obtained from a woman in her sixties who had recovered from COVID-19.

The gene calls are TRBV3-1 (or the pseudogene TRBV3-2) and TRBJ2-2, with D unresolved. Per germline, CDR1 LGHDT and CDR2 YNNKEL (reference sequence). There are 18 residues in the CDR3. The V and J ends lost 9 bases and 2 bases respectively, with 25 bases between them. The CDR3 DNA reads TGTGCCAGATCGGATACACTACCGCCCTCCCTAAACACCGGGGAGCTGTTTTTT. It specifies CARSDTLPPSLNTGELFF.

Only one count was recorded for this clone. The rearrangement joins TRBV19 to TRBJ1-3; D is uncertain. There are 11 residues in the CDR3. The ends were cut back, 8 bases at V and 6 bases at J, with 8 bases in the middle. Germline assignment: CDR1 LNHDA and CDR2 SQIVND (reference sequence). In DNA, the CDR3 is TGTGCCAGTCGGAGGGTAAACACCATATATTTT. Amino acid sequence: CASRRVNTIYF.

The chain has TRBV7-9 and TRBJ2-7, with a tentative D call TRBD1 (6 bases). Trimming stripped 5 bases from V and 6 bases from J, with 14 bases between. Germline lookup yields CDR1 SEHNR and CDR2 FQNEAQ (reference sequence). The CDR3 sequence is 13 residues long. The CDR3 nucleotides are TGTGCCAGCAGCCCCCGAGGGGGAACCGAGCAGTACTTC. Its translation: CASSPRGGTEQYF.

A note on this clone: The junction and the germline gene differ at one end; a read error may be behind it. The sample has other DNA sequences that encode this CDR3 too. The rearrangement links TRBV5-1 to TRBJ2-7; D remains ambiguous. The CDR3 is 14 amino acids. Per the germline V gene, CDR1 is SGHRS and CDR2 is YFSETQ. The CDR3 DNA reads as TGCGCCAGCAGCTTGGATCGGGTGTCCTATGAGCAGTACTTC. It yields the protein CASSLDRVSYEQYF.

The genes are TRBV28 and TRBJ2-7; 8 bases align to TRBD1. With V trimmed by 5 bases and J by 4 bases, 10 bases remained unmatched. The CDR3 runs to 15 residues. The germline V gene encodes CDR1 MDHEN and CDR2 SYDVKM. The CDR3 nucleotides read TGTGCCAGCAGTCTCTTCGGACAGGGAAGGTACGAGCAGTACTTC. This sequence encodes CASSLFGQGRYEQYF.